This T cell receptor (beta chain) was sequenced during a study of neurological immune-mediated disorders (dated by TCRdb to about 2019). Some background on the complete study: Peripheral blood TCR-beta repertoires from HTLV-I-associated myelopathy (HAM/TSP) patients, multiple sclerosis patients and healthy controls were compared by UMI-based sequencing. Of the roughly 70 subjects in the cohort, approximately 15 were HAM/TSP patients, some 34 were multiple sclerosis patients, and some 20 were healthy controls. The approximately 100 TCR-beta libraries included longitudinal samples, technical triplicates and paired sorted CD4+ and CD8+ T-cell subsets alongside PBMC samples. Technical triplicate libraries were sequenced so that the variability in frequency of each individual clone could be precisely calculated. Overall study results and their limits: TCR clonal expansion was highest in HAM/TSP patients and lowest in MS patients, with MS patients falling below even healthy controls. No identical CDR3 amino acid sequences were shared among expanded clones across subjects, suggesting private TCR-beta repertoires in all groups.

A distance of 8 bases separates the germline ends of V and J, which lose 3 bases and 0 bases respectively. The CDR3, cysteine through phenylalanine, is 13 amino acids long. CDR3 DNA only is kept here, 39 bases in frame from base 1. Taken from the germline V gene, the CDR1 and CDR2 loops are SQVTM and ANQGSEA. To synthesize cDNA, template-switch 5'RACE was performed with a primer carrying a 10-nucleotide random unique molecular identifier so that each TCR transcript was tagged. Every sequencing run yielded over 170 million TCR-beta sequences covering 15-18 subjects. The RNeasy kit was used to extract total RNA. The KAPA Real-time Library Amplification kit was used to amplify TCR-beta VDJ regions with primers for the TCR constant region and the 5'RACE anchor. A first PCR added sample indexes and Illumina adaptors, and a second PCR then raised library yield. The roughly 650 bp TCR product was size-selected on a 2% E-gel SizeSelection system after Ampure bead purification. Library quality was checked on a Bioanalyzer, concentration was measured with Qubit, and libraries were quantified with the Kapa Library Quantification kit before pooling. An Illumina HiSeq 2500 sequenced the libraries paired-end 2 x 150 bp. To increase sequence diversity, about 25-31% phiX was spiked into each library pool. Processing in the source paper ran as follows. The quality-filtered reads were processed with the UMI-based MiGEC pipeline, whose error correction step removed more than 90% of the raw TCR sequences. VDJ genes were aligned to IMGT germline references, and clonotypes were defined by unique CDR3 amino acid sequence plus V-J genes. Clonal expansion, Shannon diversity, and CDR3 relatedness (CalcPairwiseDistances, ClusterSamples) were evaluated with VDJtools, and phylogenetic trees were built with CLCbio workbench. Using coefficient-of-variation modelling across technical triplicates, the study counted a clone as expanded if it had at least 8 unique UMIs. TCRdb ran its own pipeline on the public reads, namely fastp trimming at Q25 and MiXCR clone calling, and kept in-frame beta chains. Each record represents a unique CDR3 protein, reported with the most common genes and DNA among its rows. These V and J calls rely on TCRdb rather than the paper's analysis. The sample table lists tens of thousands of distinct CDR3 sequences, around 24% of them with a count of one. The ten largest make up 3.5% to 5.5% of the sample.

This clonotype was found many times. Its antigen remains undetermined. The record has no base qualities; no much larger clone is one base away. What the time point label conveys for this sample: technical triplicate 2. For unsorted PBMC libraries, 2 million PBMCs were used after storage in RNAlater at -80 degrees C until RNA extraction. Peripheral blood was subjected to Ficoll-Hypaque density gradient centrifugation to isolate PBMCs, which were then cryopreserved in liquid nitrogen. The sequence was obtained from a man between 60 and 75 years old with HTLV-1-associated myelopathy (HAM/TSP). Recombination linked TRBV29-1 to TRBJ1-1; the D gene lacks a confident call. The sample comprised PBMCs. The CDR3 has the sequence CSVETNLNTEAFF. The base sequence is TGCAGCGTTGAGACGAATCTGAACACTGAAGCTTTCTTT.